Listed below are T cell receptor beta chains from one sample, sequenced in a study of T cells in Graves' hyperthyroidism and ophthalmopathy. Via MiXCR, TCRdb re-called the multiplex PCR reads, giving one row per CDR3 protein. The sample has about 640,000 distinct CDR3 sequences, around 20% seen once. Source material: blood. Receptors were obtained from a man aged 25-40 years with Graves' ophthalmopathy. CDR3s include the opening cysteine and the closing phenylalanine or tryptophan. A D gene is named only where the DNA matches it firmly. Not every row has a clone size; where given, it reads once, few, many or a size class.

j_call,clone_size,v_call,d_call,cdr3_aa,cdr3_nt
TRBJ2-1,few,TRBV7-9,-,CASSLGRPPVDEQFF,TGTGCCAGCAGCTTAGGTCGACCCCCCGTGGATGAGCAGTTCTTC
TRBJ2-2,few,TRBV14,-,CASSQPGYTGELFF,TGTGCCAGCAGCCAACCAGGGTACACCGGGGAGCTGTTTTTT
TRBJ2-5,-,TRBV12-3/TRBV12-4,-,CASSTGAEGHKETQYF,TGTGCCAGCAGTACAGGGGCGGAGGGTCACAAAGAGACCCAGTACTTC
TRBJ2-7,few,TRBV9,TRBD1,CASSGDRGREQYF,TGTGCCAGCAGCGGTGACAGGGGGCGAGAGCAGTACTTC
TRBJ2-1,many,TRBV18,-,CASSQRRERDEQFF,TGTGCCAGCTCACAGAGGAGGGAAAGGGATGAGCAGTTCTTC
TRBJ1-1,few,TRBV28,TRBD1,CASISDREEAFF,TGTGCCAGCATTTCGGACAGGGAGGAAGCTTTCTTT
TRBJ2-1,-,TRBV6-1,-,CASSERRGSSYNEQFF,TGTGCCAGCAGTGAAAGACGGGGGAGCTCCTACAATGAGCAGTTCTTC
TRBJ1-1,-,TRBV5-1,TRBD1,CASSNWGQGSTEAFF,TGCGCCAGCAGCAACTGGGGACAGGGAAGCACTGAAGCTTTCTTT
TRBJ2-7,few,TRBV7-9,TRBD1,CASSSADRGMAEQYF,TGTGCCAGCAGCTCAGCGGACAGGGGGATGGCCGAGCAGTACTTC
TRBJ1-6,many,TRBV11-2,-,CASSLMAGSPLHF,TGTGCCAGCAGCTTAATGGCAGGGTCACCCCTCCACTTT
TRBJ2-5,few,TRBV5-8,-,CASSLAPVRGLGTQYF,TGTGCCAGCAGCTTGGCACCGGTCCGGGGTTTGGGGACCCAGTACTTC
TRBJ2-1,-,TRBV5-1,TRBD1,CASSFQVTRGRGSYNEQFF,TGCGCCAGCAGCTTTCAAGTTACCAGGGGGAGAGGATCCTACAATGAGCAGTTCTTC
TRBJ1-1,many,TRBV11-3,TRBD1,CASRSTGRTFF,TGTGCCAGCAGATCGACAGGGAGAACTTTCTTT
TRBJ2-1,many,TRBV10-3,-,CAISDPQRVPGDEQFF,TGTGCCATCAGTGACCCTCAGCGGGTCCCCGGCGATGAGCAGTTCTTC
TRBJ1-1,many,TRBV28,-,CASSLGIEGGWTEAFF,TGTGCCAGCAGTTTAGGTATTGAGGGGGGCTGGACTGAAGCTTTCTTT
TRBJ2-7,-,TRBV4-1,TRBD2,CASSQRAGGTYEQYF,TGCGCCAGCAGCCAACGAGCGGGAGGGACCTACGAGCAGTACTTC
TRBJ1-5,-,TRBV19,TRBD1,CASSGTGGYIYSNQPQHF,TGTGCCAGTAGTGGTACAGGGGGATATATTTATAGCAATCAGCCCCAGCATTTT
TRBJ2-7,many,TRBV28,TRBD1,CASSQPGGSYEQYF,TGTGCCAGCAGTCAACCAGGGGGCTCCTACGAGCAGTACTTC
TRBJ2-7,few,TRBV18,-,CASSQGSGGEQYF,TGTGCCAGCTCCCAAGGTAGTGGGGGCGAGCAGTACTTC
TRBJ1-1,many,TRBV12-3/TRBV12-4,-,CASVPVGGLMNTEAFF,TGTGCCAGCGTCCCCGTTGGCGGACTGATGAACACTGAAGCTTTCTTT
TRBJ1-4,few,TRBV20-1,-,CSAETPQREHEKLFF,TGCAGTGCTGAGACGCCCCAGAGAGAGCATGAAAAACTGTTTTTT
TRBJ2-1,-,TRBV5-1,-,CASSLVLLTDNEQFF,TGCGCCAGCAGCTTGGTCCTCTTGACAGACAATGAGCAGTTCTTC
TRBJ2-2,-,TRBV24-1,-,CATGEGLNTGELFF,TGTGCCACCGGCGAGGGGCTAAACACCGGGGAGCTGTTTTTT
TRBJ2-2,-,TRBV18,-,CASSPTITGELFF,TGTGCCAGCTCACCAACTATCACCGGGGAGCTGTTTTTT
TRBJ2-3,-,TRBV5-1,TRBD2,CASSSGLAGGAGTQYF,TGCGCCAGCAGCTCGGGACTAGCGGGAGGGGCAGGTACGCAGTATTTT
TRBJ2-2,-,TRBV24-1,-,CATSESPGAGELFF,TGTGCCACCAGTGAGTCACCTGGGGCCGGGGAGCTGTTTTTT
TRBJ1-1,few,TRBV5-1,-,CASSSDPANSEAFF,TGCGCCAGCAGCTCGGACCCAGCCAATTCCGAAGCTTTCTTT
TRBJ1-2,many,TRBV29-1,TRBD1,CSVRQGDGYTF,TGCAGCGTCAGACAGGGAGATGGCTACACCTTC